This note documents a single T cell receptor (beta chain) sequence. Its antigen is not identified. This record comes from a study of shared clonotypes between healthy human individuals. Study summary: CD8 memory received one plate per donor, CD8 naive two, CD4 memory three and CD4 naive three. The study, taken as a whole, reports: Relative to memory subsets, naive subsets generally showed larger estimated richness.

Trimming took off 1 base at V and 5 bases at J, with 11 bases between the two ends. The CDR3 runs 15 residues. Germline V gene data show CDR1 as SGHTA and CDR2 as FQGNSA. The method was immunoSEQ multiplex PCR; TCRdb's version includes in-frame clones alone and lacks a portion of them. The sample lists some 2.1 million clones; approximately 95% were seen once. Specimen: naive CD4+ T cells sorted from blood. Subset: CD45RA+ positively selected. The clonotype was recovered from a man between 18 and 29 years old in good health. The chain has TRBV7-2 and TRBJ2-2; D gene unclear. The CDR3 DNA reads TGTGCCAGCAGCTTAGAAGTTAGCCGGACCGGGGAGCTGTTTTTT. It specifies CASSLEVSRTGELFF.